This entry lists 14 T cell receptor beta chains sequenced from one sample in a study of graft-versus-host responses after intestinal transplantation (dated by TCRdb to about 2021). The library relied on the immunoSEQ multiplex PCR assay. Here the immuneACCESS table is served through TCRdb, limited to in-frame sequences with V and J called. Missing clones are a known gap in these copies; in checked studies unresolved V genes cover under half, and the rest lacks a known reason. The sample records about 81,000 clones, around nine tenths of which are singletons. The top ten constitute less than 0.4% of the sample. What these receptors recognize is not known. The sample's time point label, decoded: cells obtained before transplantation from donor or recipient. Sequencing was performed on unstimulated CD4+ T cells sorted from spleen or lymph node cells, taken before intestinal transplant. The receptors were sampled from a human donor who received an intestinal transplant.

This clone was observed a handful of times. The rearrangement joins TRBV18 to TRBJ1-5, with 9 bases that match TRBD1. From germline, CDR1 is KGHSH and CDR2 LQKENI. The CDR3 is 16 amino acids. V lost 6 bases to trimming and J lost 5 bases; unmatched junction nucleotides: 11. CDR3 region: CASSASTGGSHQPQHF. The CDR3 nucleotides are TGTGCCAGCTCTGCCTCGACAGGGGGTTCGCATCAGCCCCAGCATTTT.

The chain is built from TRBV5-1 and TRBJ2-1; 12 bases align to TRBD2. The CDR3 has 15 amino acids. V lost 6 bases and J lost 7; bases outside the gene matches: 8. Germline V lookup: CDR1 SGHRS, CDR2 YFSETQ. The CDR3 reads CASTTTSGRKNEQFF. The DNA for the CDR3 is TGCGCCAGCACCACGACTAGCGGGAGAAAGAATGAGCAGTTCTTC.

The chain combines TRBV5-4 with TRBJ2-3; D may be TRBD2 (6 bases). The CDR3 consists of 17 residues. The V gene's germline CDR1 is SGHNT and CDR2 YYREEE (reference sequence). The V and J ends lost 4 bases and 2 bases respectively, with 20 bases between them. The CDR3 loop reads CASSPRGGVLLTDTQYF. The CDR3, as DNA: TGTGCCAGCAGCCCACGGGGAGGAGTGCTTCTCACAGATACGCAGTATTTT.

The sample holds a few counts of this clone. Here the CDR3 DNA reads TGCGCCAGCAGCTTGGAGACTAGCGGTTACAATGAGCAGTTCTTC. Translating gives CASSLETSGYNEQFF. V and J are TRBV5-1 and TRBJ2-1; 9 bases are a match to TRBD2. The CDR3 consists of 15 residues. Germline V lookup: CDR1 SGHRS, CDR2 YFSETQ. V lost 0 bases and J lost 4; bases outside the gene matches: 2.

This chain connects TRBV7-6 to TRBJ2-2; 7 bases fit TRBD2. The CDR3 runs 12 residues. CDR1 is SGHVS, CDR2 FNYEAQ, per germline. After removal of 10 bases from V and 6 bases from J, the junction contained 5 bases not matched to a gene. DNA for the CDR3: TGTGCCACCCGGGGGGAGGCCGGGGAGCTGTTTTTT. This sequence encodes CATRGEAGELFF.

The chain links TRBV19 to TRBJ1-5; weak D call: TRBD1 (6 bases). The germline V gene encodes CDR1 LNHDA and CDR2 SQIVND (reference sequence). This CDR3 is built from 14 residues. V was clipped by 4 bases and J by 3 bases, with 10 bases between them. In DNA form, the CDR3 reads TGTGCCAGTAGTACAGGACAGACCAATCAGCCCCAGCATTTT. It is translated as CASSTGQTNQPQHF.

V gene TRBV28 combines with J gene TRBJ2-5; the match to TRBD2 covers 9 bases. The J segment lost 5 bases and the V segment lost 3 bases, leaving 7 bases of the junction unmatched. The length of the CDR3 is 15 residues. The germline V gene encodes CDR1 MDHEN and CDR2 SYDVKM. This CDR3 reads CASSFPAGGRETQYF. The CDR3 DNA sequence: TGTGCCAGCAGTTTCCCAGCGGGAGGTCGCGAGACCCAGTACTTC.

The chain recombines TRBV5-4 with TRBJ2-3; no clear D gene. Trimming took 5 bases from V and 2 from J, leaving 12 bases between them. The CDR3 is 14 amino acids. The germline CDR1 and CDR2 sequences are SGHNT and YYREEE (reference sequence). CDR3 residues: CASRGSQTTDTQYF. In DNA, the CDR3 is TGTGCCAGCAGGGGTAGCCAGACCACAGATACGCAGTATTTT.

CDR3: CASSLLAEGGNEQFF. CDR3 DNA sequence: TGTGCCAGCAGCTTATTGGCGGAGGGAGGGAATGAGCAGTTCTTC. The chain is built from TRBV7-9 and TRBJ2-1; the match to TRBD2 covers 7 bases. Germline V gene sequence: CDR1 SEHNR, CDR2 FQNEAQ (reference sequence). V shed 2 bases, J shed 7 bases, and the junction held 8 bases outside the gene matches. The CDR3 runs to 15 residues. The entire variable domain, with the rest obtained from reference TRBV7-9 and TRBJ2-1, is as follows: DTGVSQNPRHKITKRGQNVTFRCDPISEHNRLYWYRQTLGQGPEFLTYFQNEAQLEKSRLLSDRFSAERPKGSFSTLEIQRTEQGDSAMYLCASSLLAEGGNEQFFGPGTRLTVL.

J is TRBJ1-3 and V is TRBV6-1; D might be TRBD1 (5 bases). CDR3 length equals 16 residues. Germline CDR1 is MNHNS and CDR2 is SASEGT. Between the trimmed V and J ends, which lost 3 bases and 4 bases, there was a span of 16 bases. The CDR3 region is CASSDIAAGVGNTIYF. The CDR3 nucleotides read TGTGCCAGCAGTGATATAGCGGCGGGGGTAGGAAACACCATATATTTT.

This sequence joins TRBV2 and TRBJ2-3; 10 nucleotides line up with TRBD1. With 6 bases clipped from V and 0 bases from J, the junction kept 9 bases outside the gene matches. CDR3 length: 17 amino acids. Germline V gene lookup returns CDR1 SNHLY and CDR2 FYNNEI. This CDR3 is CASSDRGRASSTDTQYF. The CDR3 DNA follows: TGTGCCAGCAGCGACAGGGGGCGGGCGAGTAGCACAGATACGCAGTATTTT.

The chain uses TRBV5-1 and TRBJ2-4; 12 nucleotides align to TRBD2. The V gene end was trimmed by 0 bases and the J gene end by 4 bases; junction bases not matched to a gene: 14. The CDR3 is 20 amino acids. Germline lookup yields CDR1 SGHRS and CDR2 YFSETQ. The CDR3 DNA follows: TGCGCCAGCAGCTTGGCGGTCCGCCGGGCTAGCGGGGGGGTGAAAAACATTCAGTACTTC. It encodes CASSLAVRRASGGVKNIQYF. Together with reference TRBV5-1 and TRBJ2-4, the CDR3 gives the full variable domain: KAGVTQTPRYLIKTRGQQVTLSCSPISGHRSVSWYQQTPGQGLQFLFEYFSETQRNKGNFPGRFSGRQFSNSRSEMNVSTLELGDSALYLCASSLAVRRASGGVKNIQYFGAGTRLSVL.

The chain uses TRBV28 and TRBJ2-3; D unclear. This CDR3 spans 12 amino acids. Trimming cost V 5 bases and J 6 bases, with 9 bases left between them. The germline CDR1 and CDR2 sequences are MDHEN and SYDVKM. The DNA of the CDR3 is TGTGCCAGCAGTCCCGAGTGGGATACGCAGTATTTT. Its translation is CASSPEWDTQYF.

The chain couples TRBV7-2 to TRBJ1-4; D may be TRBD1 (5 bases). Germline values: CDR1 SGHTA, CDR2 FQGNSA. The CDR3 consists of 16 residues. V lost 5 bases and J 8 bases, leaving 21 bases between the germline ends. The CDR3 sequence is CASSPGLTRVGEKLFF. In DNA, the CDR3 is TGTGCCAGCAGCCCGGGACTGACAAGAGTCGGAGAAAAACTGTTTTTT.